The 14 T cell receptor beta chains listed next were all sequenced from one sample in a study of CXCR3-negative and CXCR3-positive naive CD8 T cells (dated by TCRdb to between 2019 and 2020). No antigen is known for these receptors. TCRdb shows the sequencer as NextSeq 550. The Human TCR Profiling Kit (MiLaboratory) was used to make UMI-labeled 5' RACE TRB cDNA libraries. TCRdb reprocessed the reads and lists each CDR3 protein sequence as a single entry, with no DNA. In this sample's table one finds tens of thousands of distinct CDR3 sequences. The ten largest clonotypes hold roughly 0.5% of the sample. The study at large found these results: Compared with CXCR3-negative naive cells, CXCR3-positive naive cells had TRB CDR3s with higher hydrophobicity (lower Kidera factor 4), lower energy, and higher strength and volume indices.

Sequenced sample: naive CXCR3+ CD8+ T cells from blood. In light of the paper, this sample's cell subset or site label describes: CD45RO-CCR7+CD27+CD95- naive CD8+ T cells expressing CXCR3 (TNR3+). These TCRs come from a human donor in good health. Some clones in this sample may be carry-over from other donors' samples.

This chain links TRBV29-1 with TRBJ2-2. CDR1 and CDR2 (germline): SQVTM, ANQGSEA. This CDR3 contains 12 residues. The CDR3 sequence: CSVVADTGELFF.

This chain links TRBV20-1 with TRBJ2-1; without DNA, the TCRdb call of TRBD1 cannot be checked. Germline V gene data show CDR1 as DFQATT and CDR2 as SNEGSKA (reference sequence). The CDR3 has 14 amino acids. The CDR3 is CSAMDTDSYNEQFF.

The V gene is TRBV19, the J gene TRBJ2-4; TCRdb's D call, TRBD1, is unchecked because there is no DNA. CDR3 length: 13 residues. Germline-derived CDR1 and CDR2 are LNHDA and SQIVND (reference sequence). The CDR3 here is CASGQGARNIQYF.

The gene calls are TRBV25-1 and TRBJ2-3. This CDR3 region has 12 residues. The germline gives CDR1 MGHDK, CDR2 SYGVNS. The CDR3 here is CASTTSADTQYF.

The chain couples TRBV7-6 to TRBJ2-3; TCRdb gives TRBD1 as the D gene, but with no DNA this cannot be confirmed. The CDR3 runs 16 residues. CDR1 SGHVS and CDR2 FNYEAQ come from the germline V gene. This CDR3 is CASSLYRTGPADTQYF.

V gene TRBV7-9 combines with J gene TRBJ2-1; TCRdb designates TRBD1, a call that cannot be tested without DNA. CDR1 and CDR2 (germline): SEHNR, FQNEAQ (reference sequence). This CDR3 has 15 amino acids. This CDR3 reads CASSPAAGAYNEQFF.

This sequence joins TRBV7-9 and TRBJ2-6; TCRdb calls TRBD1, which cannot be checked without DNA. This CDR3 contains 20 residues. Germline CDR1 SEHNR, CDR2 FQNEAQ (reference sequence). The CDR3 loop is CASSLGRGQGDLYGANVLTF.

CDR3 protein: CASSWGPGETQYF. This chain links TRBV5-6 with TRBJ2-5; there is no DNA to check the TCRdb D call of TRBD1. CDR1 and CDR2 from the germline V gene are SGHDT and YYEEEE. The CDR3 runs 13 residues. The full variable domain, with the rest looked up from reference TRBV5-6 and TRBJ2-5, is DAGVTQSPTHLIKTRGQQVTLRCSPKSGHDTVSWYQQALGQGPQFIFQYYEEEERQRGNFPDRFSGHQFPNYSSELNVNALLLGDSALYLCASSWGPGETQYFGPGTRLLVL.

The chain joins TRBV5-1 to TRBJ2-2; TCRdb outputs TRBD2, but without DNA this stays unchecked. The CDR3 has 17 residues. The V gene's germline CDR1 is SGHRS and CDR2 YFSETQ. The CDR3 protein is CASSWSGSGLNTGELFF.

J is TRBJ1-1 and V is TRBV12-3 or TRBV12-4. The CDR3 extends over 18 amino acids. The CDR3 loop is CASSFGFWGRRSNTEAFF.

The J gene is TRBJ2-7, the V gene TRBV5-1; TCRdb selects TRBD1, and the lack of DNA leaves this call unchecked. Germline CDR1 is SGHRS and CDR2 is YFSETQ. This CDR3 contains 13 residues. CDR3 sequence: CASAWEGDYEQYF.

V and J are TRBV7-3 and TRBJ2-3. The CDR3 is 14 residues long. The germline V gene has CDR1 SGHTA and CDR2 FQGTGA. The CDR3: CASSLTQRGDTQYF.

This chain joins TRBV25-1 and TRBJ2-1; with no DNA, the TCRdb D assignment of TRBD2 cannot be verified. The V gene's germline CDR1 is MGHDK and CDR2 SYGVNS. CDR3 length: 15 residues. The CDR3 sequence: CASSLAGGTYNEQFF.

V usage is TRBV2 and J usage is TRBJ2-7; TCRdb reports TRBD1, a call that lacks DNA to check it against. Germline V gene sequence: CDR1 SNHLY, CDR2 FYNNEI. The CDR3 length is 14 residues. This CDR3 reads CASSEYRDNYEQYF. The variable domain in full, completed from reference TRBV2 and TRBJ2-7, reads EPEVTQTPSHQVTQMGQEVILRCVPISNHLYFYWYRQILGQKVEFLVSFYNNEISEKSEIFDDQFSVERPDGSNFTLKIRSTKLEDSAMYFCASSEYRDNYEQYFGPGTRLTVT.